The rows below give T cell receptor beta chains drawn from one sample of a study of T cells in localized non-small cell lung cancer. Only in-frame clones appear in the TCRdb table, and some are missing; sequencing was by immunoSEQ multiplex PCR. The sample carries about 52,000 clones, less than 85% recorded once. Sequencing used PBMCs, obtained before any cancer treatment. Source of these receptors: a woman aged 40-69 years with stage II lung adenocarcinoma. Both conserved end residues are part of each CDR3. A D gene is named only where the DNA matches it firmly. Clone size is stated in some rows and not others, as once, few, many or a class when expanded.

abundance | d_gene | j_gene | v_gene | CDR3nt | CDR3aa
- | - | TRBJ1-5 | TRBV18 | TGTGCCAGCTCACCAGGAACCGGACAGACTAGTCAGCCCCAGCATTTT | CASSPGTGQTSQPQHF
- | - | TRBJ2-5 | TRBV5-4 | TGTGCCAGCAGCTTGGAATGGGAAGAGACCCAGTACTTC | CASSLEWEETQYF
- | TRBD1 | TRBJ1-1 | TRBV28 | TGTGCCTCACTTACAGGGGGTATTCCAGTTGAAGCTTTCTTT | CASLTGGIPVEAFF
- | - | TRBJ2-3 | TRBV30 | TGTGCCTGGAGGCTGGGCAGCTCTAGCACAGATACGCAGTATTTT | CAWRLGSSSTDTQYF
- | - | TRBJ1-4 | TRBV15 | TGTGCCACCAGCAGAGTAGGGGGTGGTAGGACTAATGAAAAACTGTTTTTT | CATSRVGGGRTNEKLFF
- | TRBD1 | TRBJ2-7 | TRBV29-1 | TGCAGCGTTCTCCGGGGACAGGGGGCCTACGAGCAGTACTTC | CSVLRGQGAYEQYF
few | - | TRBJ2-1 | TRBV15 | TGTGCCACCAGCAGACCTGACAGGGAGGGCAATGAGCAGTTCTTC | CATSRPDREGNEQFF
- | TRBD1 | TRBJ2-1 | TRBV7-7 | TGTGCTAGCAGCTTTAGACAGGGGGATGAGCAGTTCTTC | CASSFRQGDEQFF
- | - | TRBJ1-1 | TRBV5-1 | TGCGCCAGCAGCTTGGAAACAGGGAAAGGGACTGAAGCTTTCTTT | CASSLETGKGTEAFF
- | TRBD1 | TRBJ1-2 | TRBV5-1 | TGCGCCAGCAGCTTGTTTGACAGGGCTTACTATGGCTACACCTTC | CASSLFDRAYYGYTF
- | - | TRBJ2-5 | TRBV7-9 | TGTGCCAGCAGCTTAGCGGGGGGGCTGGAGACCCAGTACTTC | CASSLAGGLETQYF
once | - | TRBJ2-5 | TRBV9 | TGTGCCAGCAGCGTTGGTGAAAGTGCCGGAATCGCTGGGGATTCTTGGGTTCAAGAGACCCAGTACTTC | CASSVGESAGIAGDSWVQETQYF
- | - | TRBJ1-1 | TRBV10-3 | TGTGCCATCAGTGAGTCCTGGGGCGACTCTGAAGCTTTCTTT | CAISESWGDSEAFF
once | - | TRBJ1-3 | TRBV15 | TGTGCCACCAGCAGAGATCCGCCAGGGTCCGGAAACACCATATATTTT | CATSRDPPGSGNTIYF
- | - | TRBJ2-2 | TRBV2 | TGTGCCAGCAGACTGATGGACAACACCGGGGAGCTGTTTTTT | CASRLMDNTGELFF
- | - | TRBJ1-5 | TRBV9 | TGTGCCAGCAGCGAGTGGGACGGGAGACAGCCCCAGCATTTT | CASSEWDGRQPQHF
- | TRBD1 | TRBJ1-2 | TRBV28 | TGTGCCAGCAGGCCTCAACAGGGGGCCATCAATGGCTACACCTTC | CASRPQQGAINGYTF
- | - | TRBJ1-3 | TRBV30 | TGTGCCTTAGGGAGTTTGGGAAACACCATATATTTT | CALGSLGNTIYF
- | - | TRBJ2-7 | TRBV7-9 | TGTGCCAGCAGCTCCCAGGGGCTCTACGAGCAGTACTTC | CASSSQGLYEQYF
- | - | TRBJ2-7 | TRBV5-1 | TGCGCCAGCAGCTTGGAATACGAGCAGTACTTC | CASSLEYEQYF
- | - | TRBJ2-7 | TRBV27 | TGTGCCAGCAGTTTGACAGGCCCTGGCGAGCAGTACTTC | CASSLTGPGEQYF
- | - | TRBJ2-2 | TRBV10-1 | TGCGCCAGCAGTACCCGACAGGTTCCAACCGGGGAGCTGTTTTTT | CASSTRQVPTGELFF
- | - | TRBJ1-1 | TRBV4-3 | TGCGCCAGCAGCCGCGGAGGCTGGAACACTGAAGCTTTCTTT | CASSRGGWNTEAFF
- | - | TRBJ2-5 | TRBV7-3 | TGTGCCAGCAGCCTAGACAGCGAAGAGACCCAGTACTTC | CASSLDSEETQYF
- | TRBD1 | TRBJ1-5 | TRBV18 | TGTGCCAGCTCACCATCCAGGGGGGGACAGCCCCAGCATTTT | CASSPSRGGQPQHF
- | TRBD2 | TRBJ2-7 | TRBV11-1 | TGTGCCAGCAGCTTCATAGCGGGGTCGGTCGAGCAGTACTTC | CASSFIAGSVEQYF
- | - | TRBJ1-4 | TRBV4-3 | TGCGCCAGCAGCTTCTCCGGGACGGAAAATGAAAAACTGTTTTTT | CASSFSGTENEKLFF
- | TRBD1 | TRBJ1-4 | TRBV5-1 | TGCGCCAGCAGCTCAACCGGGACAGGGGGCGAAGTTGGTGAAAAACTGTTTTTT | CASSSTGTGGEVGEKLFF
- | - | TRBJ2-3 | TRBV10-3 | TGTGCCATCAGGAACACAGATACGCAGTATTTT | CAIRNTDTQYF